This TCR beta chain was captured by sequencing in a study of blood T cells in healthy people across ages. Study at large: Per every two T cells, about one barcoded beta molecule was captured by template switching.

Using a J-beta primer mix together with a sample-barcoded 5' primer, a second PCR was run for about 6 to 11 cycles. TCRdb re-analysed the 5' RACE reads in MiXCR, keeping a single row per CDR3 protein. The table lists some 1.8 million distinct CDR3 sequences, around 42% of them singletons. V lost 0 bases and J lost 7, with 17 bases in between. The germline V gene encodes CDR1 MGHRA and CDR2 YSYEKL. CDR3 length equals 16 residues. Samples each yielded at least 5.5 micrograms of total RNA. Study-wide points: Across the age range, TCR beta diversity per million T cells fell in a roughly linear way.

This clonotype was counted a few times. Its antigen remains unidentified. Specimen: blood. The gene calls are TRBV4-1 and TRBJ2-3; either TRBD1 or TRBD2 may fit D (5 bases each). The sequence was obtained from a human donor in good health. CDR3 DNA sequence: TGCGCCAGCAGCCAAGATCAAGGGACCAGAGGATATACGCAGTATTTT. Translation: CASSQDQGTRGYTQYF.